These T cell receptor beta chains were read from a single sample in a study of graft-versus-host responses after intestinal transplantation. These receptors' targets are unknown. Data came from immunoSEQ multiplex PCR; TCRdb stores just in-frame clones and leaves some out. The sample gives approximately 85,000 clones, 85% to 95% of which show up once; 1.1% is in the top ten. The sample consisted of unstimulated CD8+ T cells sorted from spleen or lymph node cells, taken before transplant. Receptors originate from a human donor who was the organ donor for an intestinal transplant. The CDR3 runs from the conserved cysteine through the conserved F or W. The D gene is left open where the match is weak. A clone size is listed for some rows: how often the clone was seen (once, few, many), or a class if it is expanded.

j_gene,d_gene,v_gene,abundance,CDR3aa,CDR3nt
TRBJ2-7,TRBD2,TRBV19,.,CASSIGVSGVYDEQYF,TGTGCCAGTAGTATCGGAGTTAGCGGGGTGTATGACGAGCAGTACTTC
TRBJ1-1,.,TRBV28,.,CASAFDPRGRRTEAFF,TGTGCCAGCGCCTTTGATCCTAGGGGTCGTCGGACTGAAGCTTTCTTT
TRBJ1-2,TRBD1,TRBV10-3,.,CAISDRGAYGYTF,TGTGCCATCAGCGACAGGGGGGCCTATGGCTACACCTTC
TRBJ2-7,.,TRBV10-3,.,CATASLRVSVYEQYF,TGTGCCACCGCCTCCCTCCGGGTATCCGTATACGAGCAGTACTTC
TRBJ2-7,TRBD1,TRBV5-4,.,CASSLEPGTGAEQYF,TGTGCCAGCAGCTTGGAACCGGGGACAGGGGCCGAGCAGTACTTC
TRBJ2-2,.,TRBV11-2,.,CASSLGRFSLVGELFF,TGTGCCAGCAGCTTAGGCAGATTCAGTTTGGTCGGGGAGCTGTTTTTT
TRBJ2-7,.,TRBV14,.,CASSQGQVYEQYF,TGTGCCAGCAGCCAAGGACAGGTCTACGAGCAGTACTTC
TRBJ1-2,.,TRBV30,.,CAWSATGLTF,TGTGCCTGGAGTGCTACCGGTTTAACCTTC
TRBJ2-1,TRBD1,TRBV27,.,CASSPTPGQLYNEQFF,TGTGCCAGCAGCCCCACTCCGGGACAGTTATACAATGAGCAGTTCTTC
TRBJ2-7,TRBD2,TRBV7-6,.,CASSFAGLAGAFASYEQYF,TGTGCCAGCAGCTTCGCTGGTCTAGCGGGAGCGTTCGCCTCCTACGAGCAGTACTTC
TRBJ2-1,.,TRBV7-9,.,CASSLVVWTDSYNEQFF,TGTGCCAGCAGCTTAGTAGTTTGGACTGACTCCTACAATGAGCAGTTCTTC
TRBJ2-3,TRBD2,TRBV19,once,CASSIGLGMADTQYF,TGTGCCAGTAGTATTGGACTAGGAATGGCAGATACGCAGTATTTT
TRBJ2-1,TRBD1,TRBV4-1,.,CASSQPRVRQGLNEQFF,TGCGCCAGCAGCCAACCCCGGGTGAGACAGGGGTTGAATGAGCAGTTCTTC
TRBJ2-1,TRBD2,TRBV5-4,.,CASSLRGKLAGGLAYNEQFF,TGTGCCAGCAGCTTGAGGGGAAAACTAGCGGGGGGGCTCGCCTACAATGAGCAGTTCTTC
TRBJ2-7,.,TRBV21-1,.,CASSSPSGGGLNEQYF,TGTGCCAGCAGCAGCCCTAGCGGGGGGGGGCTCAACGAGCAGTACTTC
TRBJ2-1,TRBD2,TRBV5-1,.,CASSLGRTSGRRGEQFF,TGCGCCAGCAGCTTAGGGCGGACTAGCGGCAGGAGGGGGGAGCAGTTCTTC
TRBJ2-2,TRBD1,TRBV5-1,.,CASSLVTGDTGELFF,TGCGCCAGCAGCTTGGTTACAGGGGACACCGGGGAGCTGTTTTTT
TRBJ2-7,TRBD1,TRBV5-6,.,CASSSRTGGSYEQYF,TGTGCCAGCAGCTCCCGGACAGGGGGCTCCTACGAGCAGTACTTC
TRBJ2-1,.,TRBV4-1,.,CASSQPRHLIGAGAHNEQFF,TGCGCCAGCAGCCAACCTCGCCATTTGATTGGGGCGGGGGCCCACAATGAGCAGTTCTTC
TRBJ2-3,.,TRBV6-5,.,CASSYRRADTQYF,TGTGCCAGCAGTTACCGCAGAGCGGATACGCAGTATTTT
TRBJ1-5,.,TRBV14,.,CASLDVRLPNQPQHF,TGTGCCAGCCTAGACGTTAGGTTACCTAATCAGCCCCAGCATTTT
TRBJ2-3,TRBD2,TRBV29-1,.,CSGGTRTTDTQYF,TGCAGCGGGGGGACTAGAACCACAGATACGCAGTATTTT
TRBJ2-5,.,TRBV12-2,.,CASRQEVGQGSETQYF,.
TRBJ1-1,TRBD1,TRBV4-1,.,CASSPRETGLNTEAFF,TGCGCCAGCAGCCCAAGAGAGACAGGGTTGAACACTGAAGCTTTCTTT
TRBJ1-6,.,TRBV2,.,CASSTVIYNSPLHF,TGTGCCAGCAGTACAGTGATTTATAATTCACCCCTCCACTTT
TRBJ1-1,.,TRBV7-9,.,CASSVMIGGEKTEAFF,TGTGCCAGCAGCGTCATGATAGGGGGTGAAAAGACTGAAGCTTTCTTT
TRBJ2-3,.,TRBV9,.,CASSTGWRQYF,TGTGCCAGCAGTACAGGGTGGAGGCAGTATTTT
TRBJ2-7,.,TRBV7-8,.,CASSPTGVRISYEQYF,TGTGCCAGCAGCCCGACCGGGGTTCGGATCTCCTACGAGCAGTACTTC
TRBJ2-7,.,TRBV6-5,few,CASSYSTSYEQYF,TGTGCCAGCAGTTACTCGACTAGCTACGAGCAGTACTTC
TRBJ2-5,TRBD1,TRBV13,.,CASSLENRGETQYF,TGTGCCAGCAGCTTAGAGAACAGGGGAGAGACCCAGTACTTC
TRBJ1-5,.,TRBV28,.,CASSSGNRYRNQPQHF,TGTGCCAGCAGTTCCGGGAATAGGTATCGGAATCAGCCCCAGCATTTT
TRBJ2-5,.,TRBV27,.,CASSLGAGAVQETQYF,TGTGCCAGCAGTTTAGGGGCAGGGGCGGTCCAAGAGACCCAGTACTTC
TRBJ2-1,.,TRBV27,.,CASSLSQGWDEQFF,TGTGCCAGCAGTTTATCGCAGGGATGGGATGAGCAGTTCTTC
TRBJ2-7,.,TRBV9,.,CASSPTPRGSHRYEQYF,TGTGCCAGCAGCCCCACGCCACGGGGGAGTCATCGTTACGAGCAGTACTTC
TRBJ2-1,.,TRBV9,.,CASSAEGPPDNEQFF,TGTGCCAGCAGCGCGGAGGGCCCTCCGGACAATGAGCAGTTCTTC
TRBJ2-7,TRBD2,TRBV27,once,CASSARLAGGYEQYF,TGTGCCAGCAGTGCCCGACTAGCGGGAGGTTACGAGCAGTACTTC
TRBJ1-1,TRBD1,TRBV2,.,CASSEWLPGQAKGGAFF,TGTGCCAGCAGTGAATGGCTTCCGGGACAGGCCAAGGGAGGAGCTTTCTTT
TRBJ2-7,.,TRBV6-1,.,CASSVPGGQIAYEQYF,TGTGCCAGCAGTGTTCCCGGCGGACAGATCGCGTACGAGCAGTACTTC
TRBJ2-5,.,TRBV13,.,CASTLGGEVETQYF,TGTGCCAGCACTCTAGGCGGGGAAGTGGAGACCCAGTACTTC
TRBJ1-1,.,TRBV19,.,CASRVGAGEAFF,TGTGCCAGTAGGGTAGGGGCAGGTGAAGCTTTCTTT
TRBJ2-5,TRBD2,TRBV19,once,CASSPPPLAGEWETQYF,TGTGCCAGTAGTCCTCCCCCACTAGCGGGAGAATGGGAGACCCAGTACTTC
TRBJ2-1,TRBD2,TRBV7-9,.,CASSLRGSSYNEQFF,TGTGCCAGCAGCTTACGCGGGAGCTCCTACAATGAGCAGTTCTTC
TRBJ2-4,TRBD2,TRBV2,.,CASTTRGGWNIQYF,TGTGCCAGCACTACGCGGGGGGGATGGAACATTCAGTACTTC
TRBJ2-3,.,TRBV29-1,once,CSAVFSTDTQYF,TGCAGCGCGGTCTTTAGCACAGATACGCAGTATTTT
TRBJ1-1,.,TRBV7-3,.,CASSPGVGLTEAFF,TGTGCCAGCAGCCCCGGGGTAGGGCTTACTGAAGCTTTCTTT
TRBJ2-5,TRBD2,TRBV4-2,.,CASSPEGASGPWETQYF,TGTGCCAGCAGCCCGGAAGGGGCTAGCGGGCCTTGGGAGACCCAGTACTTC
TRBJ2-7,TRBD2,TRBV5-8,.,CASSLGGSPPYEQYF,TGTGCCAGCAGCTTGGGCGGGAGTCCTCCCTACGAGCAGTACTTC
TRBJ1-1,.,TRBV27,.,CASSSEGGLNTEAFF,TGTGCCAGCAGTTCTGAAGGGGGTTTGAACACTGAAGCTTTCTTT
TRBJ2-1,TRBD2,TRBV5-5,.,CASSWGLAIGNEQFF,TGTGCCAGCAGCTGGGGACTAGCTATTGGAAATGAGCAGTTCTTC
TRBJ2-4,.,TRBV29-1,.,CSVEEGVAKNIQYF,TGCAGCGTTGAAGAAGGGGTAGCCAAAAACATTCAGTACTTC
TRBJ1-3,.,TRBV7-9,.,CASTPPRFPGNTIYF,TGTGCCAGCACACCACCGAGGTTTCCTGGAAACACCATATATTTT
TRBJ1-2,TRBD1,TRBV7-2,.,CASSSMTGSVGYTF,TGTGCCAGCAGCTCTATGACAGGGTCTGTAGGCTACACCTTC
TRBJ2-1,.,TRBV27,.,CASSLWADQWDEQFF,TGTGCCAGCAGTTTATGGGCTGATCAATGGGATGAGCAGTTCTTC
TRBJ1-1,.,TRBV28,.,CASSPGGEAFF,TGTGCCAGCAGCCCGGGAGGGGAAGCTTTCTTT
TRBJ2-5,TRBD2,TRBV7-9,.,CASSPSGRTSQYF,TGTGCCAGCAGTCCTAGCGGGAGAACGTCCCAGTACTTC